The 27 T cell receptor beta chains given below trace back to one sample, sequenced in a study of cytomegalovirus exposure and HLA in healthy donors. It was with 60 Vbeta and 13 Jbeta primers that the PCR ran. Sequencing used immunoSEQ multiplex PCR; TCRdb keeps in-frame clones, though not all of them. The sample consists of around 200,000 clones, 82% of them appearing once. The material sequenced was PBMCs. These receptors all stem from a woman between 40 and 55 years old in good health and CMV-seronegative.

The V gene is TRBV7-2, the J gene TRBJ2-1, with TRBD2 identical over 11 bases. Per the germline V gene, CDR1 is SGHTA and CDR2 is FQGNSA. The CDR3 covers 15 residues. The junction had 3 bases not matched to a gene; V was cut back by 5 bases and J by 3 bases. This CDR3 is CASSPGTSGYNEQFF. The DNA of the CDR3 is TGTGCCAGCAGCCCCGGGACTAGCGGCTACAATGAGCAGTTCTTC.

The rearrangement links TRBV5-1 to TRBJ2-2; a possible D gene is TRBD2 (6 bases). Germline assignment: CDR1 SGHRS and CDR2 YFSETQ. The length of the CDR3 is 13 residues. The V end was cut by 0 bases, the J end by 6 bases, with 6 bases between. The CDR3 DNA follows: TGCGCCAGCAGCTTGGGGGGGGCCGGGGAGCTGTTTTTT. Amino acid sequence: CASSLGGAGELFF.

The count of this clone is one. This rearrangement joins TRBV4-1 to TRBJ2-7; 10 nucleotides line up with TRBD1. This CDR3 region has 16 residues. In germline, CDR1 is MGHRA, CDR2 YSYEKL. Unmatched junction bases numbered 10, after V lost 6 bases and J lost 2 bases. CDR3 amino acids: CASRATTGTGAYEQYF. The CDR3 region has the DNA TGCGCCAGCAGGGCAACTACCGGGACAGGGGCCTACGAGCAGTACTTC.

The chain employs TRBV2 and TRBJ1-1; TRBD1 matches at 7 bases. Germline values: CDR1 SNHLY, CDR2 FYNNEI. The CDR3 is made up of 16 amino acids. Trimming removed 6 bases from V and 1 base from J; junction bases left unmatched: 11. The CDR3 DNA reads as TGTGCCAGCAGGAGAAGACAGGGAACTAGGAACACTGAAGCTTTCTTT. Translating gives CASRRRQGTRNTEAFF.

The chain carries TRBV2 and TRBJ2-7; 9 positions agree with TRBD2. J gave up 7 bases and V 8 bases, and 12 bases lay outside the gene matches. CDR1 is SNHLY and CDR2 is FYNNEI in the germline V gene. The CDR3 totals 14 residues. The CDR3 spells CASHRAGGPGEQYF. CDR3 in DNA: TGTGCCAGCCATAGGGCGGGAGGGCCGGGTGAGCAGTACTTC.

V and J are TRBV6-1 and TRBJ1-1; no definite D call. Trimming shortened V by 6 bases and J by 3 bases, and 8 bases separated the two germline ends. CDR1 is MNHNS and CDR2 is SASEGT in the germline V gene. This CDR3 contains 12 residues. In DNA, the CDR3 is TGTGCCAGCAGAGGAGGTTACACTGAAGCTTTCTTT. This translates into CASRGGYTEAFF.

The CDR3: CASSFRNTEAFF. The CDR3 DNA reads as TGTGCCAGTAGTTTCCGGAACACTGAAGCTTTCTTT. The V gene is TRBV19, the J gene TRBJ1-1, with D unclear. CDR1 is LNHDA, CDR2 SQIVND, per germline (reference sequence). The ends were cut back, 5 bases at V and 1 base at J, with 5 bases in the middle. The CDR3 consists of 12 residues.

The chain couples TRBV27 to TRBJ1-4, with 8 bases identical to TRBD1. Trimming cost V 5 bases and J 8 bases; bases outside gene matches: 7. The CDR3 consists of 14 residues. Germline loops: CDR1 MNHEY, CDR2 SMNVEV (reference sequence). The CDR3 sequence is CASSPGSGGEKLFF. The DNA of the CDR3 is TGTGCCAGCAGTCCCGGTTCAGGGGGCGAAAAACTGTTTTTT.

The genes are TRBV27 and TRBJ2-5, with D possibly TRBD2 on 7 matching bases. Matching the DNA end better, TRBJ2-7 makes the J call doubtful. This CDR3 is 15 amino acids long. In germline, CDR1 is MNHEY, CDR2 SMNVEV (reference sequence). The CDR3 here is CASRGGGGPPYEQYF. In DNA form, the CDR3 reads TGTGCCAGCAGAGGAGGGGGAGGGCCCCCCTACGAGCAGTACTTC.

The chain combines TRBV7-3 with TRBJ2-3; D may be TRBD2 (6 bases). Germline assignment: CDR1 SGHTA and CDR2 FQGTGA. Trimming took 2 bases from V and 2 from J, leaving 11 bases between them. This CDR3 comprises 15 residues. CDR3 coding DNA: TGTGCCAGCAGCTTAGGAGGGATCTACACAGATACGCAGTATTTT. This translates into CASSLGGIYTDTQYF.

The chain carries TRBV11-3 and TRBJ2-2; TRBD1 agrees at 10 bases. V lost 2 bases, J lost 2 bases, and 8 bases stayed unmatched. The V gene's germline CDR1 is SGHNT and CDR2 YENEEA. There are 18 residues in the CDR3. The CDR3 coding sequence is TGTGCCAGCAGCTTATCCCGGGACAGGGGCGGTAACACCGGGGAGCTGTTTTTT. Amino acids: CASSLSRDRGGNTGELFF.

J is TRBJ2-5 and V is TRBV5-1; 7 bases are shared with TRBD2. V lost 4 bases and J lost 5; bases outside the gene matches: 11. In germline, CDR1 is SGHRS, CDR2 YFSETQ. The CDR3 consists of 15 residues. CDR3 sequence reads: CASSPYTSAGETQYF. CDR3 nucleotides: TGCGCCAGCAGCCCCTATACTAGCGCGGGGGAGACCCAGTACTTC.

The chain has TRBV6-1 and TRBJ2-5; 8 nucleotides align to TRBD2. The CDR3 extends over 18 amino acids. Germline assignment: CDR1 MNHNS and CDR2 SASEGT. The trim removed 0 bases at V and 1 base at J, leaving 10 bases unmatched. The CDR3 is CASSEASSGTRAQETQYF. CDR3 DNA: TGTGCCAGCAGTGAAGCGAGTAGCGGGACGAGGGCCCAAGAGACCCAGTACTTC.

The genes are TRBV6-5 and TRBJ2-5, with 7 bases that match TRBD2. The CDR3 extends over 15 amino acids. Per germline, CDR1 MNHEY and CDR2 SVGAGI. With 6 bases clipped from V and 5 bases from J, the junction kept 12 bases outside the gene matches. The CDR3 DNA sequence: TGTGCCAGCAGCCCCGGGGGAGGGCCGTGGGAGACCCAGTACTTC. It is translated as CASSPGGGPWETQYF.

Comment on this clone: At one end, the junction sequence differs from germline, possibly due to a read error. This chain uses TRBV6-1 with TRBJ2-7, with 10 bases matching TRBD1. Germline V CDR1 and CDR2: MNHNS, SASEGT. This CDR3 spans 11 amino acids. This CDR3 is CASRLRDRGHF. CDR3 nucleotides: TGTGCCAGCAGACTACGGGACAGGGGACACTTC.

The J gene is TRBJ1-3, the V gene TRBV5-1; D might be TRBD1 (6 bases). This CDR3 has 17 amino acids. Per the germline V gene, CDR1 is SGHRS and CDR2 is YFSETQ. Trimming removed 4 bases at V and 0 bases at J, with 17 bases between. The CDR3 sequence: CASSPGTGPSSGNTIYF. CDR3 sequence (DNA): TGCGCCAGCAGCCCGGGAACAGGGCCCAGCTCTGGAAACACCATATATTTT.

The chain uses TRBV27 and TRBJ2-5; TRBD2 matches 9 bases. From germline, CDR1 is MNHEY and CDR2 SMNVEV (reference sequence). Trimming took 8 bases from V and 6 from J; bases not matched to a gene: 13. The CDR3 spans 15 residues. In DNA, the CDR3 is TGTGCCAGCGCGTCCTTAGCGGGAGTAGGAAAGACCCAGTACTTC. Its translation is CASASLAGVGKTQYF.

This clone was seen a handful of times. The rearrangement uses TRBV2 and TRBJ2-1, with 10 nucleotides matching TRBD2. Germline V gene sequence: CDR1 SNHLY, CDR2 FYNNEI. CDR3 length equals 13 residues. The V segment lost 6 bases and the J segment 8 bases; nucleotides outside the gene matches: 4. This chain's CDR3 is CASRLAGRDEQFF. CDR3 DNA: TGTGCCAGCAGACTAGCGGGGAGGGATGAGCAGTTCTTC.

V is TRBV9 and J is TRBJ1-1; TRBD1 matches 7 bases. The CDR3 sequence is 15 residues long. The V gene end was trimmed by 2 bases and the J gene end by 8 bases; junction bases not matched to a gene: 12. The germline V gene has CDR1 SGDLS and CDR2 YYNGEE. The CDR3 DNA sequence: TGTGCCAGCAGCGTGGGTCTAACAGGGGTGGCCGAAGCTTTCTTT. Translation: CASSVGLTGVAEAFF. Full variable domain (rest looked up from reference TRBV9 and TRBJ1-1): DSGVTQTPKHLITATGQRVTLRCSPRSGDLSVYWYQQSLDQGLQFLIQYYNGEERAKGNILERFSAQQFPDLHSELNLSSLELGDSALYFCASSVGLTGVAEAFFGQGTRLTVV.

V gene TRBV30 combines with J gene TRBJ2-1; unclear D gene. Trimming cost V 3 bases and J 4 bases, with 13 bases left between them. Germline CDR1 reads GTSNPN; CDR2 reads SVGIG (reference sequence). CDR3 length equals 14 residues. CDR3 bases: TGTGCCTGGAGGGCCTATACGACTTACAATGAGCAGTTCTTC. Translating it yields CAWRAYTTYNEQFF. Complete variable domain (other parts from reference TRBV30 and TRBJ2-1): SQTIHQWPATLVQPVGSPLSLECTVEGTSNPNLYWYRQAAGRGLQLLFYSVGIGQISSEVPQNLSASRPQDRQFILSSKKLLLSDSGFYLCAWRAYTTYNEQFFGPGTRLTVL.

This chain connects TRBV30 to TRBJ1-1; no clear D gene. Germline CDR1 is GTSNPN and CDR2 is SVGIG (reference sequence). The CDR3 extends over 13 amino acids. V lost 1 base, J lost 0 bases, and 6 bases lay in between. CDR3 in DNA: TGTGCCTGGAGTGACGGGATGAACACTGAAGCTTTCTTT. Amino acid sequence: CAWSDGMNTEAFF.

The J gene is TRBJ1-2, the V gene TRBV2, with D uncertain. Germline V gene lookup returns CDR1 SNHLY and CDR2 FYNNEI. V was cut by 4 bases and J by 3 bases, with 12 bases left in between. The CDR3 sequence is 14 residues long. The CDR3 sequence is CASSARETDYGYTF. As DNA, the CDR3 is TGTGCCAGCAGTGCCCGGGAGACGGACTATGGCTACACCTTC. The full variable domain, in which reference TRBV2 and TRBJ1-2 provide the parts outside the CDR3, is EPEVTQTPSHQVTQMGQEVILRCVPISNHLYFYWYRQILGQKVEFLVSFYNNEISEKSEIFDDQFSVERPDGSNFTLKIRSTKLEDSAMYFCASSARETDYGYTFGSGTRLTVV.

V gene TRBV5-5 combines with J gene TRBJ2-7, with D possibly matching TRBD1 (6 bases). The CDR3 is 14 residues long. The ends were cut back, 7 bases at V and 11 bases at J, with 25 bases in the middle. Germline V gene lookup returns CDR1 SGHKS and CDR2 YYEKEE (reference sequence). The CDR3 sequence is CASVYRDTYSLEYF. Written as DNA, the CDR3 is TGTGCCAGCGTTTATCGGGACACTTACTCTCTGGAGTACTTC.

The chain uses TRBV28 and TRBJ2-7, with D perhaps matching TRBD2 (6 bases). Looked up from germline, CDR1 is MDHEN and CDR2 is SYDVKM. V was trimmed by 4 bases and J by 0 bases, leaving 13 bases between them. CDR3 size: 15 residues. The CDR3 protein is CASSSGGPFSYEQYF. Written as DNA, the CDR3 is TGTGCCAGCAGTTCCGGGGGTCCTTTCTCCTACGAGCAGTACTTC. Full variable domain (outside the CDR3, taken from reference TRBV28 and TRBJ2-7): DVKVTQSSRYLVKRTGEKVFLECVQDMDHENMFWYRQDPGLGLRLIYFSYDVKMKEKGDIPEGYSVSREKKERFSLILESASTNQTSMYLCASSSGGPFSYEQYFGPGTRLTVT.

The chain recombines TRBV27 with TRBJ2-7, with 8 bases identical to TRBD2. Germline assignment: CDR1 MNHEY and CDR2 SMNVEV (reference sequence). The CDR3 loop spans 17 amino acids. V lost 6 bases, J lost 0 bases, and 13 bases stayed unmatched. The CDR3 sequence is CASRLLSGGRSSYEQYF. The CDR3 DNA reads TGTGCCAGCAGACTACTCAGTGGCGGGAGGTCCTCCTACGAGCAGTACTTC.

CDR3 amino acids: CAISSSRQGQQETQYF. The DNA of the CDR3 is TGTGCCATCAGTTCAAGCCGACAGGGACAACAAGAGACCCAGTACTTC. J is TRBJ2-5 and V is TRBV10-3, with 7 bases fitting TRBD1. V was pared by 5 bases and J by 2 bases, with 11 bases of the junction left unmatched. The CDR3 spans 16 residues. Germline-derived CDR1 and CDR2 are ENHRY and SYGVKD.

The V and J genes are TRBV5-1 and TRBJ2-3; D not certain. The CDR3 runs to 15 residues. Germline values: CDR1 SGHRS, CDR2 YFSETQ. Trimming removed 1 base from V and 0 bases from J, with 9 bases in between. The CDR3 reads CASSLQPTSTDTQYF. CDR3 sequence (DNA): TGCGCCAGCAGCTTGCAACCTACTAGCACAGATACGCAGTATTTT.